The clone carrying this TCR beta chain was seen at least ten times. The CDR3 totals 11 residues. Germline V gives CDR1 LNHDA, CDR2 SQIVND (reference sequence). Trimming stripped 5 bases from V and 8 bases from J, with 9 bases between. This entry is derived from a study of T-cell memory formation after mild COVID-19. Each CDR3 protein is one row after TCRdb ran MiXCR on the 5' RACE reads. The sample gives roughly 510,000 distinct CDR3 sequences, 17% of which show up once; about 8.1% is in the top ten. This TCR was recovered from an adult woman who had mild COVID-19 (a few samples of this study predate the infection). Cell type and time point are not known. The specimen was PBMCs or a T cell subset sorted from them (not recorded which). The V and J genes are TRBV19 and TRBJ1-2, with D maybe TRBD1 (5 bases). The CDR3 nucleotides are TGTGCCAGTAGTTCGGGGGTAGGCTACACCTTC. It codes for CASSSGVGYTF.